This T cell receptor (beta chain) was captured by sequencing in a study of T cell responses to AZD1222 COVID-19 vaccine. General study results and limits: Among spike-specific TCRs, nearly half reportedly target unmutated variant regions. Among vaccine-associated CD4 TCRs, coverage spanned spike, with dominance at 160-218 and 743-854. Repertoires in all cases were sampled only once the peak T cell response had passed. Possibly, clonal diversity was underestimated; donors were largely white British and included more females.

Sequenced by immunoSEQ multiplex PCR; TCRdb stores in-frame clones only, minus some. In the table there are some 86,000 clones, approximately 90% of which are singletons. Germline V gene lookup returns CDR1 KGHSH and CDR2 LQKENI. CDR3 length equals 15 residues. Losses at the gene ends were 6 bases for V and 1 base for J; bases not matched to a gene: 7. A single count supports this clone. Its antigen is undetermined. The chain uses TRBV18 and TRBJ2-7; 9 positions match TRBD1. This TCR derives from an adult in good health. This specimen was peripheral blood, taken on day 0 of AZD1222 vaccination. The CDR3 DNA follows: TGTGCCAGCTCGCAAACAGGGGGCGCGTCCTACGAGCAGTACTTC. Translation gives CASSQTGGASYEQYF.